This T cell receptor beta chain came from a study of shared T cell receptors in the human thymus. The V end lost 2 bases, the J end lost 4 bases, and 12 bases lay between the germline ends. The CDR3 extends over 15 amino acids. Per the germline V gene, CDR1 is SNHLY and CDR2 is FYNNEI. Profiled with immunoSEQ multiplex PCR; TCRdb holds only in-frame clones, not every one. The repertoire holds some 760,000 clones, 80% to 90% seen once, with roughly 0.01% in the top ten. In addition, the sample was reused for a study of human thymus T cells. That publication notes: It was from resections taken during corrective heart surgery that the thymus tissue came. Blood and thymic repertoires both appeared biased in V and J gene usage.

The sample was thymocytes. The J gene is TRBJ1-3, the V gene TRBV2; D remains unclear. The receptor's source is a girl under three years old with a congenital heart defect. CDR3 protein: CASSESQALGNTIYF. Here the CDR3 DNA reads TGTGCCAGCAGTGAAAGCCAGGCACTCGGAAACACCATATATTTT.